The source of this TCR beta chain is a study of blood T cells in healthy people across ages. Regarding the study as a whole: Per-million-T-cell TCR beta diversity fell roughly linearly with age.

Comment on this clonotype: Antigen specificity is unknown. Compared with germline, one end of the junction differs, possibly owing to a read error.

The use of a sample-barcoded 5' primer and a J-beta primer mix characterized a second PCR of roughly 6 to 11 cycles. Each CDR3 protein gets one entry after TCRdb re-called the 5' RACE reads with MiXCR. The sample lists some 900,000 distinct CDR3 sequences; around 49% were seen once. Sequencing input: blood. This TCR came from a man aged 25 to 40 in good health.

This chain's CDR3 is CASSLGVGGGNYIEQFF. The CDR3 nucleotides read TGTGCCAGCAGCTTAGGGGTAGGGGGGGGTAATTACATTGAGCAGTTCTTC. The chain links TRBV11-3 to TRBJ2-1, with D possibly matching TRBD2 (7 bases). Germline loops: CDR1 SGHNT, CDR2 YENEEA. The CDR3 spans 17 residues.